This is a list of T cell receptor beta chains from one sample in a study of blood T cell repertoires in COVID-19. Only in-frame clones appear in the TCRdb table, and some are missing; sequencing was by immunoSEQ multiplex PCR. The data show around 250,000 clones, roughly 85% seen once. Source material: peripheral blood. All receptors come from a woman in her 30s with active or convalescent COVID-19. CDR3s include the opening cysteine and the closing phenylalanine or tryptophan. Each record gives: J gene, V gene, D gene, clone size, CDR3 protein, CDR3 DNA. D genes are given only for firm matches. Clone size is given for some rows only: seen once, a few or many times, or a class if the clone is expanded.

j_gene: TRBJ2-1; v_gene: TRBV7-8; d_gene: -; abundance: -; CDR3aa: CASTLPPEPLGVDEQFF; CDR3nt: TGTGCCAGCACCCTCCCTCCGGAACCCCTAGGGGTCGATGAGCAGTTCTTC
j_gene: TRBJ2-1; v_gene: TRBV9; d_gene: TRBD1; abundance: once; CDR3aa: CASSVSGQGYNEQFF; CDR3nt: TGTGCCAGCAGCGTTAGTGGACAGGGATACAATGAGCAGTTCTTC
j_gene: TRBJ1-1; v_gene: TRBV28; d_gene: -; abundance: -; CDR3aa: CASSLRQMNTEAFF; CDR3nt: TGTGCCAGCAGTTTACGACAGATGAACACTGAAGCTTTCTTT
j_gene: TRBJ1-2; v_gene: TRBV5-4; d_gene: TRBD1; abundance: -; CDR3aa: CASSQRNRGMSHGYTF; CDR3nt: TGTGCCAGCAGCCAACGCAACAGGGGGATGAGCCATGGCTACACCTTC
j_gene: TRBJ2-7; v_gene: TRBV11-2; d_gene: TRBD2; abundance: -; CDR3aa: CASSLEGVLAGGFAYEQYF; CDR3nt: TGTGCCAGCAGCTTAGAGGGTGTACTAGCGGGGGGCTTTGCCTACGAGCAGTACTTC
j_gene: TRBJ1-3; v_gene: TRBV28; d_gene: TRBD1; abundance: -; CDR3aa: CASSFPGQGPGSTIYF; CDR3nt: TGTGCCAGCAGTTTTCCAGGACAGGGGCCTGGAAGCACCATATATTTT
j_gene: TRBJ1-2; v_gene: TRBV10-2; d_gene: TRBD1; abundance: -; CDR3aa: CASSESTGVGGYTF; CDR3nt: TGCGCCAGCAGTGAGTCGACAGGGGTCGGGGGCTACACCTTC
j_gene: TRBJ2-1; v_gene: TRBV9; d_gene: TRBD2; abundance: -; CDR3aa: CASSVGPGGGTYNEQFF; CDR3nt: TGTGCCAGCAGCGTAGGACCAGGCGGGGGGACCTACAATGAGCAGTTCTTC
j_gene: TRBJ2-7; v_gene: TRBV4-1; d_gene: -; abundance: -; CDR3aa: CASSQGDRWGGEQYF; CDR3nt: TGCGCCAGCAGCCAAGGAGACAGGTGGGGTGGCGAGCAGTACTTC
j_gene: TRBJ2-5; v_gene: TRBV7-9; d_gene: TRBD2; abundance: -; CDR3aa: CASSRGLVQETQYF; CDR3nt: TGTGCCAGCAGCCGGGGACTAGTCCAAGAGACCCAGTACTTC
j_gene: TRBJ2-3; v_gene: TRBV9; d_gene: -; abundance: -; CDR3aa: CASSSNRATDTQYF; CDR3nt: TGTGCCAGCAGCTCGAACAGGGCTACAGATACGCAGTATTTT
j_gene: TRBJ2-1; v_gene: TRBV7-8; d_gene: TRBD2; abundance: -; CDR3aa: CASSLATSGGARDEQFF; CDR3nt: TGTGCCAGCAGCCTAGCGACTAGCGGGGGGGCCAGGGATGAGCAGTTCTTC
j_gene: TRBJ2-1; v_gene: TRBV7-2; d_gene: TRBD2; abundance: -; CDR3aa: CASSFNGGGNEQFF; CDR3nt: TGTGCCAGCAGCTTTAATGGGGGGGGCAATGAGCAGTTCTTC
j_gene: TRBJ2-2; v_gene: TRBV14; d_gene: -; abundance: -; CDR3aa: CASSQERRLGELFF; CDR3nt: TGTGCCAGCAGCCAAGAGAGACGACTTGGGGAGCTGTTTTTT
j_gene: TRBJ1-6; v_gene: TRBV10-3; d_gene: -; abundance: few; CDR3aa: CAIREPGTPTLHF; CDR3nt: TGTGCCATCAGGGAGCCCGGGACTCCCACCCTCCACTTT
j_gene: TRBJ2-7; v_gene: TRBV7-9; d_gene: -; abundance: -; CDR3aa: CASSFLANSYEQYF; CDR3nt: TGTGCCAGCAGCTTCTTGGCCAACTCCTACGAGCAGTACTTC
j_gene: TRBJ1-2; v_gene: TRBV12-3/TRBV12-4; d_gene: -; abundance: -; CDR3aa: CASSPGVYGYTF; CDR3nt: TGTGCCAGCAGCCCGGGAGTATATGGCTACACCTTC
j_gene: TRBJ1-2; v_gene: TRBV6-1; d_gene: TRBD1; abundance: -; CDR3aa: CASSEGQGRGNYGYTF; CDR3nt: TGTGCCAGCAGTGAAGGACAGGGAAGGGGCAACTATGGCTACACCTTC
j_gene: TRBJ2-7; v_gene: TRBV7-2; d_gene: -; abundance: once; CDR3aa: CASSFGYEYEQYF; CDR3nt: TGTGCCAGCAGCTTCGGGTACGAGTACGAGCAGTACTTC
j_gene: TRBJ1-5; v_gene: TRBV19; d_gene: TRBD1; abundance: -; CDR3aa: CASSFLSTGDSNQPQHF; CDR3nt: TGTGCCAGTAGTTTCCTTAGTACAGGGGATAGCAATCAGCCCCAGCATTTT
j_gene: TRBJ1-2; v_gene: TRBV19; d_gene: -; abundance: few; CDR3aa: CAIEATRPNYGYTF; CDR3nt: TGTGCCATCGAAGCGACGCGGCCCAACTATGGCTACACCTTC
j_gene: TRBJ2-1; v_gene: TRBV5-4; d_gene: TRBD2; abundance: -; CDR3aa: CASSALAGGSYNEQFF; CDR3nt: TGTGCCAGCAGCGCACTAGCGGGGGGCTCCTACAATGAGCAGTTCTTC
j_gene: TRBJ2-5; v_gene: TRBV5-1; d_gene: -; abundance: -; CDR3aa: CASSLQGIPTHETQYF; CDR3nt: TGCGCCAGCAGCTTACAGGGAATCCCTACCCACGAGACCCAGTACTTC
j_gene: TRBJ1-2; v_gene: TRBV28; d_gene: -; abundance: -; CDR3aa: CASSSIQGRGYTF; CDR3nt: TGTGCCAGCAGTTCAATACAGGGAAGGGGCTACACCTTC
j_gene: TRBJ2-7; v_gene: TRBV7-2; d_gene: TRBD1; abundance: -; CDR3aa: CASTPGQVVNEQYF; CDR3nt: TGTGCCAGCACCCCTGGACAGGTCGTCAACGAGCAGTACTTC
j_gene: TRBJ1-5; v_gene: TRBV15; d_gene: -; abundance: few; CDR3aa: CATSSQGLSGNQPQHF; CDR3nt: TGTGCCACCAGCAGTCAGGGGTTGTCGGGCAATCAGCCCCAGCATTTT
j_gene: TRBJ1-1; v_gene: TRBV6-2/TRBV6-3; d_gene: TRBD1; abundance: -; CDR3aa: CASSYSMNRGHRFNTEAFF; CDR3nt: TGTGCCAGCAGTTACTCGATGAACAGGGGCCACCGATTTAACACTGAAGCTTTCTTT
j_gene: TRBJ1-6; v_gene: TRBV7-8; d_gene: TRBD1; abundance: few; CDR3aa: CASSLPGGTANSPLHF; CDR3nt: TGTGCCAGCAGCTTACCTGGGGGGACAGCTAATTCACCCCTCCACTTT
j_gene: TRBJ2-7; v_gene: TRBV30; d_gene: TRBD1; abundance: few; CDR3aa: CAWSVGTGLGYEQYF; CDR3nt: TGTGCCTGGAGCGTAGGGACAGGCCTAGGGTACGAGCAGTACTTC
j_gene: TRBJ1-2; v_gene: TRBV11-2; d_gene: -; abundance: once; CDR3aa: CASSVTYNYGYTF; CDR3nt: TGTGCCAGCAGCGTTACTTATAACTATGGCTACACCTTC
j_gene: TRBJ2-7; v_gene: TRBV9; d_gene: -; abundance: once; CDR3aa: CASSVGGSEQYF; CDR3nt: TGTGCCAGCAGCGTAGGGGGCAGCGAGCAGTACTTC
j_gene: TRBJ1-2; v_gene: TRBV29-1; d_gene: TRBD1; abundance: -; CDR3aa: CSVLGTGEVYGYTF; CDR3nt: TGCAGCGTTCTGGGGACAGGGGAGGTCTATGGCTACACCTTC
j_gene: TRBJ1-2; v_gene: TRBV5-6; d_gene: -; abundance: -; CDR3aa: CASSSGTGHPNYGYTF; CDR3nt: TGTGCCAGCAGCTCAGGTACAGGCCACCCTAACTATGGCTACACCTTC
j_gene: TRBJ2-7; v_gene: TRBV5-5; d_gene: -; abundance: once; CDR3aa: CASSSLPYGEQYF; CDR3nt: TGTGCCAGCAGCTCGCTCCCCTATGGCGAGCAGTACTTC
j_gene: TRBJ2-7; v_gene: TRBV5-1; d_gene: -; abundance: -; CDR3aa: CAIDRPYEQYF; CDR3nt: TGCGCCATCGACAGACCCTACGAGCAGTACTTC
j_gene: TRBJ2-2; v_gene: TRBV6-5; d_gene: -; abundance: -; CDR3aa: CASSYLTGELFF; CDR3nt: TGTGCCAGCAGTTATCTGACCGGGGAGCTGTTTTTT
j_gene: TRBJ2-7; v_gene: TRBV5-1; d_gene: TRBD2; abundance: -; CDR3aa: CASSLTSGDLYEQYF; CDR3nt: TGCGCCAGCAGCTTAACTAGCGGGGACCTCTACGAGCAGTACTTC
j_gene: TRBJ1-6; v_gene: TRBV30; d_gene: TRBD1; abundance: -; CDR3aa: CAWRLKGQNRNSPLHF; CDR3nt: TGTGCCTGGAGGCTTAAGGGACAGAATAGGAATTCACCCCTCCACTTT
j_gene: TRBJ1-4; v_gene: TRBV5-1; d_gene: -; abundance: -; CDR3aa: CASSSGGLTNEKLFF; CDR3nt: TGCGCCAGCAGCTCTGGGGGGTTAACTAATGAAAAACTGTTTTTT
j_gene: TRBJ1-5; v_gene: TRBV30; d_gene: -; abundance: few; CDR3aa: CAWSNNNQPQHF; CDR3nt: TGTGCCTGGAGTAATAACAATCAGCCCCAGCATTTT
j_gene: TRBJ2-3; v_gene: TRBV4-3; d_gene: TRBD2; abundance: -; CDR3aa: CASSQDSGGGSSTDTQYF; CDR3nt: TGCGCCAGCAGCCAAGATAGCGGGGGGGGATCTAGCACAGATACGCAGTATTTT
j_gene: TRBJ1-6; v_gene: TRBV19; d_gene: TRBD1; abundance: -; CDR3aa: CATWDRGGYNSPLHF; CDR3nt: TGTGCCACCTGGGACAGGGGAGGCTATAATTCACCCCTCCACTTT
j_gene: TRBJ1-1; v_gene: TRBV7-3; d_gene: -; abundance: -; CDR3aa: CASSSGIMNTEAFF; CDR3nt: TGTGCCAGCAGCTCGGGAATCATGAACACTGAAGCTTTCTTT
j_gene: TRBJ2-5; v_gene: TRBV4-3; d_gene: TRBD2; abundance: -; CDR3aa: CASSQDFGASGYETQYF; CDR3nt: TGCGCCAGCAGCCAAGATTTTGGGGCTAGCGGGTACGAGACCCAGTACTTC
j_gene: TRBJ1-6; v_gene: TRBV5-4; d_gene: -; abundance: -; CDR3aa: CASSFRGSYNSPLHF; CDR3nt: TGTGCCAGCAGCTTCCGGGGGAGCTATAATTCACCCCTCCACTTT
j_gene: TRBJ2-7; v_gene: TRBV7-8; d_gene: TRBD1; abundance: -; CDR3aa: CASSHRGLSYEQYF; CDR3nt: TGTGCCAGCAGCCACAGGGGGCTATCCTACGAGCAGTACTTC